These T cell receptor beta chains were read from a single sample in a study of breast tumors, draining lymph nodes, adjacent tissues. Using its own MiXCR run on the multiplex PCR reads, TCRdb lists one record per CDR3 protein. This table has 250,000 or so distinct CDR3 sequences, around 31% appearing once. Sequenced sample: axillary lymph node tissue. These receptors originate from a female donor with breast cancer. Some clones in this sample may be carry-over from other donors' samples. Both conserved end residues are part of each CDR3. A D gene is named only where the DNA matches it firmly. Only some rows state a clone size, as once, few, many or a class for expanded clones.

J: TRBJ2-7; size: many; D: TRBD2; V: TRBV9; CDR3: CASSESGKVYEQYF; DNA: TGTGCCAGCAGCGAGAGCGGGAAGGTGTACGAGCAGTACTTC
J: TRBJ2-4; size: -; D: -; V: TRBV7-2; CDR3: CASSLASRELKNIQYF; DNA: TGTGCCAGCAGCTTAGCCAGCAGGGAGCTGAAAAACATTCAGTACTTC
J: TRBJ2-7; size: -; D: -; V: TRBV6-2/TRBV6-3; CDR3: CASSHSNWNYEQHF; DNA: TGTGCCAGCAGTCACTCGAACTGGAACTACGAGCAGCACTTC
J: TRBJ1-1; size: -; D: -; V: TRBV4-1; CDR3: CASSSPGAGTYTEAFF; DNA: TGCGCCAGCAGCTCCCCGGGTGCCGGGACATACACTGAAGCTTTCTTT
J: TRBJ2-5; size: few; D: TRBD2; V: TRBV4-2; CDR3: CASSRPASGRSGRPQETQYF; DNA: TGTGCCAGCAGCCGGCCAGCTAGCGGGAGGTCGGGCCGGCCACAAGAGACCCAGTACTTC
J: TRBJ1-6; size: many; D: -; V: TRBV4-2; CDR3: CASSQAWGASYNSPLHF; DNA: TGTGCCAGCAGCCAAGCCTGGGGCGCTTCCTATAATTCACCCCTCCACTTT
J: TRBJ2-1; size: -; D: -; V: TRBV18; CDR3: CASSRLDSYNEQFF; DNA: TGTGCCAGCTCACGGTTGGACAGCTACAATGAGCAGTTCTTC
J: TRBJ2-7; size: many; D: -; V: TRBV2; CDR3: CASSLLGTSYEQYF; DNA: TGTGCCAGCAGCCTTCTCGGGACTTCCTACGAGCAGTACTTC
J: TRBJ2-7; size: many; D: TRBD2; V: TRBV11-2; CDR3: CASRLTASGYEQYF; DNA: TGTGCCAGCAGACTTACAGCTAGCGGGTACGAGCAGTACTTC
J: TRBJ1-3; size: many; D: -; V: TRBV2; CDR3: CASGEPGGNTIYF; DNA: TGTGCCAGCGGGGAGCCGGGTGGAAACACCATATATTTT
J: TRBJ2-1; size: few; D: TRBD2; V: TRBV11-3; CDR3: CASSLGGTSSDEQFF; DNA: TGTGCCAGCAGCTTAGGGGGGACTAGCTCAGATGAGCAGTTCTTC
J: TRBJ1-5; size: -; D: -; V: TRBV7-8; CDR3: CAGSFGGNQPQHF; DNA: TGTGCCGGCAGCTTCGGCGGAAATCAGCCCCAGCACTTT
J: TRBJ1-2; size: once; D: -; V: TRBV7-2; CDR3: CASSVNREGYTF; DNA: TGTGCCAGCAGCGTTAACAGGGAAGGCTACACCTTC
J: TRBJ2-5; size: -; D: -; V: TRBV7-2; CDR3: CAGSLGADQEAQYF; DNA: TGTGCCGGCAGCTTAGGAGCGGACCAAGAGGCCCAGTACTTC
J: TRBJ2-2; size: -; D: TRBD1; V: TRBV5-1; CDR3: CASSQQGPGELFF; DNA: TGCGCCAGCAGCCAACAGGGGCCCGGGGAGCTGTTTTTT
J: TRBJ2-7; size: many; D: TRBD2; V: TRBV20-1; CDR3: CSAMASGADSYF; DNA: TGCAGTGCTATGGCTAGCGGGGCTGACTCCTACTTC
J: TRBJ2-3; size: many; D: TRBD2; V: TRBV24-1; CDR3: CATSEWTSGSTDTQYF; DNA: TGTGCCACCAGTGAGTGGACTAGCGGGAGCACAGATACGCAGTATTTT
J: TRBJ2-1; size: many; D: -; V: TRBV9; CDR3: CASSVEGYNEQFF; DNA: TGTGCCAGCAGCGTGGAGGGGTACAATGAGCAGTTCTTC
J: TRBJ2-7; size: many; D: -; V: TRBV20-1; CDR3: CSASGFSYEQYF; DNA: TGCAGTGCTTCAGGGTTCTCCTACGAGCAGTACTTC
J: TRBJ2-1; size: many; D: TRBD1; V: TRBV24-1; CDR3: CATSDFNRGYYNEQFF; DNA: TGTGCCACCAGTGATTTTAACAGGGGGTACTACAATGAGCAGTTCTTC
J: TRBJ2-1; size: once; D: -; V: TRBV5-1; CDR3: CASSPVADYNEQFF; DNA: TGCGCCAGCAGCCCTGTAGCGGACTACAATGAGCAGTTCTTC
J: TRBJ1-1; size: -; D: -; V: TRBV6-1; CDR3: CASSLGRVGTEAFF; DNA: TGTGCCAGCAGCCTTGGGAGGGTAGGTACTGAAGCTTTCTTT
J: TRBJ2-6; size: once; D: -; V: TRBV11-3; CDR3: CASSLGGGRSGANVLTF; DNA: TGTGCCAGCAGCTTAGGTGGGGGGCGCTCTGGGGCCAACGTCCTGACTTTC
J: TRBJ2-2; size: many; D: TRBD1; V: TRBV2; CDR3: CASSRDRTTGELFF; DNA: TGTGCCAGCAGTAGGGACAGAACCACCGGGGAGCTGTTTTTT
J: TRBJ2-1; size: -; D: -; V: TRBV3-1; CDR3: CASSQDLFYNGQFF; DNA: TGTGCCAGCAGCCAAGATCTTTTCTACAATGGGCAGTTCTTC
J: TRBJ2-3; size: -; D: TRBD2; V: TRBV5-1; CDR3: CASSLARTSGTQEYSTDTQYF; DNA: TGCGCCAGCAGCTTGGCCCGGACTAGCGGGACACAAGAATATAGCACAGATACGCAGTATTTT
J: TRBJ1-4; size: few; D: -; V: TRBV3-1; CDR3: CASSQGLRIPWKLFF; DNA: TGTGCCAGCAGCCAAGGGCTCAGGATCCCTTGGAAACTGTTTTTT
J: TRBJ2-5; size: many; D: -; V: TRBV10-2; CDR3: CASSESTYATQYF; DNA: TGCGCCAGCAGTGAGTCGACTTACGCGACCCAGTACTTC
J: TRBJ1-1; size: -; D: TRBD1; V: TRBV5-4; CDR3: CASSSDTGVAFF; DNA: TGTGCCAGCAGCTCCGATACAGGGGTGGCTTTCTTT
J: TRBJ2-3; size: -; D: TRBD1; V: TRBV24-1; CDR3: CATSDLRQGTDTQYF; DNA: TGTGCCACCAGTGATTTGAGACAGGGTACAGATACGCAGTATTTT
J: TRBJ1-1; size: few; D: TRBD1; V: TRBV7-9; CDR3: CASSLTGVNTEAFF; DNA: TGTGCCAGCAGCTTGACAGGGGTAAACACTGAAGCTTTCTTT
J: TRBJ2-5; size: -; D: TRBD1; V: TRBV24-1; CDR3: CATMSDRGQGQPQYF; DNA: TGTGCCACCATGAGCGACAGGGGGCAGGGTCAGCCCCAGTACTTC
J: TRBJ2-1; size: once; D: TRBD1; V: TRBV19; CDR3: CNSSLTGVYNEQFF; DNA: TGTAACAGTAGTCTGACAGGGGTCTACAATGAGCAGTTCTTC
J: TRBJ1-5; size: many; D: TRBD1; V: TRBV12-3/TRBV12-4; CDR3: CASRDRGHGNQPQHF; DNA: TGTGCCAGCAGGGACAGGGGGCACGGCAATCAGCCCCAGCATTTT
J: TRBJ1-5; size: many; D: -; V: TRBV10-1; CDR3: CASSDTISGAQHF; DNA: TGCGCCAGCAGCGACACCATTTCGGGCGCCCAGCATTTT
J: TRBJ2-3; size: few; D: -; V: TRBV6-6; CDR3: CASSYGAGNYFGTDTQYF; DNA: TGTGCCAGCAGTTACGGGGCCGGGAACTACTTTGGCACAGATACGCAGTATTTT
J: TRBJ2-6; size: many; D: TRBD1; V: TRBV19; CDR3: CASSITGGTGANVLTF; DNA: TGTGCCAGTAGTATAACAGGGGGCACTGGGGCCAACGTCCTGACTTTC
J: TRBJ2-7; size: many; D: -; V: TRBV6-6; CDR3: CASSRYTNYEQYF; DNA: TGTGCCAGCAGCCGATATACGAATTACGAGCAGTACTTC
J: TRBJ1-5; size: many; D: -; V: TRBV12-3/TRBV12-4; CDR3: CASSLLGANQPQHF; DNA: TGTGCCAGCAGTTTGTTGGGGGCTAATCAGCCCCAGCATTTT
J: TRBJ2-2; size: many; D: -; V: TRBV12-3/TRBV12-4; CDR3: CASSIGVAANTGELFF; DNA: TGTGCCAGCAGCATCGGGGTAGCGGCGAACACCGGGGAGCTGTTTTTT
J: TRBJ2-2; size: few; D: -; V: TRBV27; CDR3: CASSQSGSGGELFF; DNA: TGTGCCAGCAGTCAAAGCGGGTCGGGCGGGGAGCTGTTTTTT
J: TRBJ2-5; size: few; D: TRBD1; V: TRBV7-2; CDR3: CASSLVTGTVKETQYF; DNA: TGTGCCAGCAGCTTAGTTACCGGGACAGTTAAAGAGACCCAGTACTTC
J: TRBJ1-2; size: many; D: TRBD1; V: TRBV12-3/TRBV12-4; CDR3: CASALGTVKIYGYTF; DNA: TGTGCCAGCGCCCTAGGGACAGTCAAAATCTATGGCTACACCTTC
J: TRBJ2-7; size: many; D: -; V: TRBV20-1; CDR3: CSADLLSYEQYF; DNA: TGCAGTGCCGACCTCCTGTCCTACGAGCAGTACTTC
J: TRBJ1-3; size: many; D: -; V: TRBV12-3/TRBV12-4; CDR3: CASSLGESAGNTIYF; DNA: TGTGCCAGCAGCCTCGGAGAGAGCGCGGGAAACACCATATATTTT
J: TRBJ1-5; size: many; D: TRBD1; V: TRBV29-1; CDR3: CSVVEQGSNQPQHF; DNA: TGCAGCGTTGTTGAACAGGGGTCCAATCAGCCCCAGCATTTT
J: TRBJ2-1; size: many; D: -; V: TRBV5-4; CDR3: CASMNGGTGSYNEQFF; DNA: TGTGCCAGCATGAACGGCGGGACGGGGTCCTACAATGAGCAGTTCTTC
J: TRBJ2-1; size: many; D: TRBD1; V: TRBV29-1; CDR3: CSVAGQATMNEQFF; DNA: TGCAGCGTTGCTGGACAGGCTACAATGAACGAGCAGTTCTTC
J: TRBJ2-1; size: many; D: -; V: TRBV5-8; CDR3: CASSSGPQAKQFF; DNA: TGTGCCAGCAGCTCAGGCCCCCAGGCGAAACAGTTCTTC
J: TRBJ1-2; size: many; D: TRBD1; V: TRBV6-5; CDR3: CASSFTGTGGSGYTF; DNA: TGTGCCAGCAGTTTCACCGGGACAGGGGGCTCTGGCTACACCTTC
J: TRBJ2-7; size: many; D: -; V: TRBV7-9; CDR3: CASSSPTEGGVIEQYF; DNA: TGTGCCAGCAGCTCCCCGACAGAGGGTGGGGTTATCGAGCAGTACTTC
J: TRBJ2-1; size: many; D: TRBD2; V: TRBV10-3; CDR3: CAISGTSGTGEQFF; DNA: TGTGCCATCAGTGGAACTAGCGGTACGGGTGAGCAGTTCTTC
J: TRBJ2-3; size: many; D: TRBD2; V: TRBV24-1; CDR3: CATSGGGTSGFTDTQYF; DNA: TGTGCCACCAGTGGGGGGGGGACTTCGGGGTTCACAGATACGCAGTATTTT
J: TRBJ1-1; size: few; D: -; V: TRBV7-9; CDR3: CASSGPVGEAFF; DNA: TGTGCCAGCAGCGGCCCGGTAGGTGAAGCTTTCTTT
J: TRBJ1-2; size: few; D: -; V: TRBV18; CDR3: CASSPDRTNYGYTF; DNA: TGTGCCAGCTCACCGGACAGAACTAACTATGGCTACACCTTC
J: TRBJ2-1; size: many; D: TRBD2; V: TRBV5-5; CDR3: CASALRTGGIYNEQFF; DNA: TGTGCCAGCGCTCTGAGAACGGGAGGCATCTACAATGAGCAGTTCTTC